The source of this TCR beta chain is a study of post-analysis software for immune sequencing data. In the study overall: Recorded disease courses covered relapsing-remitting, secondary progressive and progressive-relapsing multiple sclerosis. Some patients had no subtype annotation.

Incorporated into the TCR beta cDNA libraries were unique molecular identifiers, which served to reduce PCR and sequencing biases. TCRdb fed the PCR reads into MiXCR, producing one record per CDR3 protein. This table holds about 820,000 distinct CDR3 sequences, approximately 57% found once. The source material was blood. The source of this sequence is a girl aged 5 to 17 with multiple sclerosis.

The CDR3 reads CASSHPTRRAETQYF. The CDR3 DNA follows: TGTGCCAGCAGCCACCCGACCCGACGGGCAGAGACCCAGTACTTC. This chain connects TRBV7-9 to TRBJ2-5; D remains unclear. Deletions cut 5 bases from V and 4 bases from J, with 17 bases between. The length of the CDR3 is 15 residues. CDR1 is SEHNR and CDR2 is FQNEAQ in the germline V gene (reference sequence).